A single sample is the source of the 15 T cell receptor beta chains below, sequenced in a study of monozygotic twins with cystic fibrosis. Profiling relied on immunoSEQ multiplex PCR, and the TCRdb table lists in-frame clones only, not all of them. The sample comprises a few thousand clones, 95% to 97% of which are singletons, and about 2.9% rests with the top ten. The specimen sequenced was blood. These receptor sequences come from a boy between 2 and 15 years old with cystic fibrosis.

This chain links TRBV5-1 with TRBJ2-5; no definite D call. Germline V lookup: CDR1 SGHRS, CDR2 YFSETQ. This CDR3 has 13 residues. V dropped 4 bases and J dropped 9 bases, with 16 bases sitting between them. CDR3 sequence reads: CASSPYDGLSQYF. The CDR3 coding sequence is TGCGCCAGCAGCCCTTACGACGGGTTGTCCCAGTACTTC.

The chain combines TRBV4-3 with TRBJ1-1, with D perhaps matching TRBD1 (5 bases). Trimming removed 0 bases at V and 2 bases at J, with 7 bases between. Germline V gives CDR1 LGHNA, CDR2 YSLEER. The CDR3 is made up of 14 amino acids. This chain's CDR3 is CASSQDRANTEAFF. The CDR3 DNA sequence: TGCGCCAGCAGCCAAGACAGGGCAAACACTGAAGCTTTCTTT.

The chain has TRBV5-1 and TRBJ1-2, with D possibly being TRBD1 (6 bases). This CDR3 region has 14 residues. Looked up from germline, CDR1 is SGHRS and CDR2 is YFSETQ. With 1 base removed from V and 5 bases from J, the gap between germline ends came to 12 bases. CDR3 amino acids: CASSLSQGNYGYTF. CDR3 in DNA: TGCGCCAGCAGCTTGAGCCAGGGGAATTATGGCTACACCTTC.

This chain uses TRBV5-1 with TRBJ1-6; D is undetermined. Trimming removed 0 bases from V and 14 bases from J, with 15 bases in between. Germline V gene lookup returns CDR1 SGHRS and CDR2 YFSETQ. The CDR3 has 14 residues. The CDR3 sequence is CASSLEAEGRSLHF. CDR3 in DNA: TGCGCCAGCAGCTTGGAGGCGGAGGGCCGATCCCTCCACTTT.

The chain is built from TRBV21-1 and TRBJ1-1; the table's D gene call, TRBD1, was not cross checked with the DNA. TRBV21-1 is a pseudogene locus. The CDR3 has 14 residues. CDR3 region: CASSTGTENTEAFF. The CDR3 DNA follows: TGTGCCAGCAGCACGGGGACAGAGAACACTGAAGCTTTCTTT.

The rearrangement uses TRBV4-3 and TRBJ1-4, with 9 bases matching TRBD1. V was pared by 5 bases and J by 6 bases, with 4 bases of the junction left unmatched. Germline V gene sequence: CDR1 LGHNA, CDR2 YSLEER. The CDR3 runs 14 residues. The CDR3 DNA sequence: TGCGCCAGCAGCTGGACAGGGGACGATGAAAAACTGTTTTTT. It specifies CASSWTGDDEKLFF.

This clone was observed a single time. This chain connects TRBV2 to TRBJ1-1; a possible D gene is TRBD1 (6 bases). The CDR3 has 14 amino acids. Between the trimmed V and J ends, which lost 4 bases and 4 bases, there was a span of 13 bases. Germline V gene sequence: CDR1 SNHLY, CDR2 FYNNEI. The CDR3 is CASSVQGGSTEAFF. CDR3 DNA sequence: TGTGCCAGCAGTGTACAGGGCGGGAGCACTGAAGCTTTCTTT. The whole variable domain, filled in from reference TRBV2 and TRBJ1-1, reads EPEVTQTPSHQVTQMGQEVILRCVPISNHLYFYWYRQILGQKVEFLVSFYNNEISEKSEIFDDQFSVERPDGSNFTLKIRSTKLEDSAMYFCASSVQGGSTEAFFGQGTRLTVV.

This chain connects TRBV7-9 to TRBJ1-2, with D possibly matching TRBD1 (5 bases). This CDR3 contains 15 residues. Germline V CDR1 and CDR2: SEHNR, FQNEAQ (reference sequence). Trimming cost V 1 base and J 2 bases, with 11 bases left between them. The CDR3 DNA sequence: TGTGCCAGCAGCTTAGGGCGGGGACCCAACTATGGCTACACCTTC. Residues: CASSLGRGPNYGYTF. The whole variable domain, remainder taken from reference TRBV7-9 and TRBJ1-2, is DTGVSQNPRHKITKRGQNVTFRCDPISEHNRLYWYRQTLGQGPEFLTYFQNEAQLEKSRLLSDRFSAERPKGSFSTLEIQRTEQGDSAMYLCASSLGRGPNYGYTFGSGTRLTVV.

The V gene is TRBV29-1, the J gene TRBJ2-7; D possibly matches TRBD1 or TRBD2 (6 bases each). Germline values: CDR1 SQVTM, CDR2 ANQGSEA. V gave up 3 bases and J gave up 1 base, with 16 bases separating them. CDR3 size: 15 residues. The DNA for the CDR3 is TGCAGCGTTGAGGAGGGTAAGACAGGATCCTACGAGCAGTACTTC. It is translated as CSVEEGKTGSYEQYF.

The chain recombines TRBV25-1 with TRBJ2-3; no clear D. This CDR3 is built from 14 residues. The V and J ends lost 0 bases and 6 bases respectively, with 10 bases between them. Per germline, CDR1 MGHDK and CDR2 SYGVNS. The CDR3: CASSEYKGRDTQYF. DNA for the CDR3: TGTGCCAGCAGTGAATATAAGGGTCGGGATACGCAGTATTTT.

This chain uses TRBV4-1 with TRBJ1-6; D call uncertain. Germline assignment: CDR1 MGHRA and CDR2 YSYEKL. Trimming shortened V by 6 bases and J by 6 bases, and 15 bases separated the two germline ends. The CDR3 consists of 15 residues. CDR3 region: CASSGASEGNSPLHF. In DNA form, the CDR3 reads TGCGCCAGCAGTGGCGCCTCCGAGGGTAATTCACCCCTCCACTTT.

This clone was seen once. The V call is TRBV9, the J call TRBJ2-3; D not resolved. The CDR3 loop spans 12 amino acids. V dropped 6 bases and J dropped 3 bases, with 8 bases sitting between them. Germline V gene sequence: CDR1 SGDLS, CDR2 YYNGEE. The CDR3 loop reads CASTRTTDTQYF. The CDR3 DNA reads as TGTGCCAGCACCCGCACGACAGATACGCAGTATTTT.

The genes are TRBV9 and TRBJ2-7, with TRBD2 as a possible D gene (6 bases). V was pared by 3 bases and J by 6 bases, with 22 bases between. There are 16 residues in the CDR3. Germline CDR1 and CDR2: SGDLS and YYNGEE. CDR3 bases: TGTGCCAGCAGCGCTGGTTGGAGGGTAGGTGGGGTCGAGCAGTACTTC. Protein: CASSAGWRVGGVEQYF.

The chain uses TRBV11-3 and TRBJ2-3, with TRBD1 as a possible D gene (6 bases). This CDR3 has 20 residues. Trimming took off 6 bases at V and 1 base at J, with 29 bases between the two ends. CDR1 SGHNT and CDR2 YENEEA come from the germline V gene. This CDR3 reads CASRPSGHRLDPYRTDTQYF. CDR3 in DNA: TGTGCCAGCAGACCATCGGGACACCGATTGGATCCCTATCGCACAGATACGCAGTATTTT.

The chain couples TRBV6-6 to TRBJ2-5, with 8 bases identical to TRBD2. This CDR3 region has 14 residues. Germline assignment: CDR1 MNHNY and CDR2 SVGAGI (reference sequence). Trimming at V came to 5 bases and at J to 5 bases, leaving 7 bases not matched to a gene. The CDR3 bases are TGTGCCAGCAGTCGGACTAGCTTGAGCGAGACCCAGTACTTC. Its protein product is CASSRTSLSETQYF.